At least ten counts were recorded for the clone carrying this T cell receptor beta chain. The sample belongs to a study of shared clonotypes between healthy human individuals. Donation came from healthy HIV-negative adults that had no recent acute infections or vaccinations. Adult Caucasians living in Nashville, Tennessee made up all of the donors. Both subsets, CD45RA+ naive and CD45RA-negative memory, were split from the CD4+ cells. Libraries were prepared by immunoSEQ multiplex PCR; TCRdb keeps only in-frame clonotypes and omits some of them. The sample records 230,000 or so clones, over 50% being singletons. The ends were cut back, 7 bases at V and 6 bases at J, with 18 bases in the middle. This CDR3 is built from 14 residues. Germline loops: CDR1 LNHDA, CDR2 SQIVND (reference sequence).

The receptor comes from a young man in good health. The genes are TRBV19 and TRBJ1-2, with D possibly being TRBD1 (6 bases). The sample comprised memory CD4+ T cells sorted from blood. Subset specified: CD45RA-negative fraction. The CDR3 reads CASTPRGRGDGYTF. The CDR3 DNA sequence: TGTGCCAGTACCCCTCGGGGGCGAGGGGATGGCTACACCTTC.